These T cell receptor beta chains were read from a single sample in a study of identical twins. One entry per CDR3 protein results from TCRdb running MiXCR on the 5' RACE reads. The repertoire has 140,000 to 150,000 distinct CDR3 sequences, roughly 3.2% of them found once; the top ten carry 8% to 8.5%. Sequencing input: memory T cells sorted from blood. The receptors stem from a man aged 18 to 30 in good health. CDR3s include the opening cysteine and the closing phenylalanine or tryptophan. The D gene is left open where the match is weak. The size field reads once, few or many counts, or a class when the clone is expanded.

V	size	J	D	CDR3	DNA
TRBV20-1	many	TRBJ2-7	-	CSARDLGQSSYEQYF	TGCAGTGCTAGAGATCTCGGGCAGTCCTCCTACGAGCAGTACTTC
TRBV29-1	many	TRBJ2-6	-	CSVAGGLSRGANVLTF	TGCAGCGTTGCAGGGGGGTTGTCGCGTGGGGCCAACGTCCTGACTTTC
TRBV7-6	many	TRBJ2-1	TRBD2	CASSLIDAGGKHNEQFF	TGTGCCAGCAGCTTAATTGACGCGGGAGGGAAGCACAATGAGCAGTTCTTC
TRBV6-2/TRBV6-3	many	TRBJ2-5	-	CASGTWTRVQETQYF	TGTGCCAGCGGGACGTGGACAAGGGTTCAAGAGACCCAGTACTTC
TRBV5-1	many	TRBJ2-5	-	CASSPGKGQETQYF	TGCGCCAGCAGCCCGGGCAAGGGACAAGAGACCCAGTACTTC
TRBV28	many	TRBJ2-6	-	CASSPRTQANVLTF	TGTGCCAGCAGTCCCCGGACACAGGCCAACGTCCTGACTTTC
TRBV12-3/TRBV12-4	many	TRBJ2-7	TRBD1	CASSSRGQLPVYEQYF	TGTGCCAGCAGTTCCCGGGGACAGTTACCGGTCTACGAGCAGTACTTC
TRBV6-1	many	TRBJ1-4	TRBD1	CASRGTGAMFF	TGTGCCAGCCGGGGGACAGGAGCAATGTTTTTT
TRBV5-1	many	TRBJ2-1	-	CASSLDSGGRGFF	TGCGCCAGCAGCTTGGATTCCGGGGGAAGGGGGTTCTTC
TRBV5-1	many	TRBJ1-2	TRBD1	CASSSGQGEKGYTF	TGCGCCAGCAGCTCGGGACAGGGCGAGAAGGGCTACACCTTC
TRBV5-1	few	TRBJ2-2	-	CASSRRDSNTGELFF	TGCGCCAGCAGCCGCCGGGACTCCAACACCGGGGAGCTGTTTTTT
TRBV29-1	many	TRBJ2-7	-	CSVAGSKNEQYF	TGCAGCGTTGCCGGGAGTAAGAACGAGCAGTACTTC
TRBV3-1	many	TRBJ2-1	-	CASKLGSGNEQFF	TGTGCCAGCAAATTGGGTTCGGGCAATGAGCAGTTCTTC
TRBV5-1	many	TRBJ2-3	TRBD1	CASSLEGTGVDTQYF	TGCGCCAGCAGCTTGGAGGGGACAGGGGTCGATACGCAGTATTTT
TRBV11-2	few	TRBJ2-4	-	CASSLVRGSRAAKNIQYF	TGTGCCAGCAGCTTAGTTCGGGGTTCGAGGGCAGCCAAAAACATTCAGTACTTC
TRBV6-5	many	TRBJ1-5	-	CASSYSTAGSGQPQHF	TGTGCCAGCAGTTACTCGACGGCGGGTTCTGGTCAGCCCCAGCATTTT
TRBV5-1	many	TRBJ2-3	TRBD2	CASSLASGTDTQYF	TGCGCCAGCAGCTTGGCTAGCGGGACAGATACGCAGTATTTT
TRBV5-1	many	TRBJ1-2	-	CASSQDSRYTF	TGCGCCAGCAGCCAGGACAGCCGGTACACCTTC
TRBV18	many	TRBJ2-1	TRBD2	CASSPKISGRLNEQFF	TGTGCCAGCTCACCAAAGATCAGCGGGAGGCTCAATGAGCAGTTCTTC
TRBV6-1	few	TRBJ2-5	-	CASSAQKTQETQYF	TGTGCCAGCAGTGCCCAGAAAACTCAAGAGACCCAGTACTTC
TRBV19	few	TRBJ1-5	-	CASSRLQVCCNQPQHF	TGTGCCAGTAGTAGACTACAGGTCTGTTGCAATCAGCCCCAGCATTTT
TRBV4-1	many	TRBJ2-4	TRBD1	CASSQDRGPNIQYF	TGCGCCAGCAGCCAAGACAGGGGGCCCAACATTCAGTACTTC
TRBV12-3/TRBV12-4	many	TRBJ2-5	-	CASSLIREETQYF	TGTGCCAGCAGTTTAATCCGTGAAGAGACCCAGTACTTC
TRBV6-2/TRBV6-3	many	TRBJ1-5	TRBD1	CASSYDLTGGAGGNQPQHF	TGTGCCAGCAGTTACGACTTGACAGGGGGCGCCGGGGGCAATCAGCCCCAGCATTTT
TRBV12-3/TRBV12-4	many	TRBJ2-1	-	CASEGGLAMSSYNEQFF	TGTGCCAGCGAGGGGGGTCTCGCGATGAGCTCCTACAATGAGCAGTTCTTC
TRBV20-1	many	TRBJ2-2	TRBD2	CSARSGRANTGELFF	TGCAGTGCTAGGAGCGGGAGGGCGAACACCGGGGAGCTGTTTTTT
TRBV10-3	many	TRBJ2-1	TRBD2	CAIEREGPQARAYNEQFF	TGTGCCATCGAGCGGGAGGGACCGCAAGCTAGGGCCTACAATGAGCAGTTCTTC
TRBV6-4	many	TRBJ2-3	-	CASSEGGSTDTQYF	TGTGCCAGCAGTGAAGGCGGATCCACAGATACGCAGTATTTT
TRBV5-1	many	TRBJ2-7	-	CASSISKSVHEQYF	TGCGCCAGCAGCATTAGTAAGTCGGTCCACGAGCAGTACTTC
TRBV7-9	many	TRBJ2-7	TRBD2	CASSTQRESYEQYF	TGTGCCAGCAGCACTCAGCGGGAATCGTACGAGCAGTACTTC
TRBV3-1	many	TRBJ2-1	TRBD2	CASSPTSGRAYNEQFF	TGTGCCAGCAGCCCTACTAGCGGGAGGGCCTACAATGAGCAGTTCTTC
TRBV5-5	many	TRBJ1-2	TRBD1	CASSTSGTVYGYTF	TGTGCCAGCAGCACCTCCGGGACAGTTTATGGCTACACCTTC
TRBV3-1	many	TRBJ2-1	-	CASSPQVGFEQFF	TGTGCCAGCAGCCCACAAGTCGGTTTTGAGCAGTTCTTC
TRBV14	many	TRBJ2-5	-	CASSAGRNQETQYF	TGTGCCAGCAGCGCTGGACGAAACCAAGAGACCCAGTACTTC
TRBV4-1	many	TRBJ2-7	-	CASSQAGVYYEQYF	TGCGCCAGCAGCCAAGCTGGGGTTTACTACGAGCAGTACTTC
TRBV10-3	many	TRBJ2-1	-	CAISESSRRGNEQFF	TGTGCCATCAGTGAATCGAGCCGTCGGGGCAATGAGCAGTTCTTC
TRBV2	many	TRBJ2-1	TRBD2	CASSETSAIGNEQFF	TGTGCCAGCAGTGAGACTAGCGCCATCGGGAATGAGCAGTTCTTC
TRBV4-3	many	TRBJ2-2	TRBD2	CASSHTTPGLAGGTGELFF	TGCGCCAGCAGCCACACGACCCCCGGACTAGCGGGAGGCACCGGGGAGCTGTTTTTT
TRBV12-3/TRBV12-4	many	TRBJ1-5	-	CASSFGQGPNQPQHF	TGTGCCAGCAGTTTTGGGCAGGGACCCAACCAACCCCAGCATTTT
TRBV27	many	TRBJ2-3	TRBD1	CASSRDRDYTDTQYF	TGTGCCAGCAGTCGGGACAGGGACTACACAGATACGCAGTATTTT
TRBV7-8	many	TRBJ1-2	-	CASSLGTDNYGYTF	TGTGCCAGCAGCTTAGGGACAGACAACTATGGCTACACCTTC
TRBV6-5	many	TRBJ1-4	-	CASSYSTAEKLFF	TGTGCCAGCAGTTACTCGACCGCGGAAAAACTGTTTTTT